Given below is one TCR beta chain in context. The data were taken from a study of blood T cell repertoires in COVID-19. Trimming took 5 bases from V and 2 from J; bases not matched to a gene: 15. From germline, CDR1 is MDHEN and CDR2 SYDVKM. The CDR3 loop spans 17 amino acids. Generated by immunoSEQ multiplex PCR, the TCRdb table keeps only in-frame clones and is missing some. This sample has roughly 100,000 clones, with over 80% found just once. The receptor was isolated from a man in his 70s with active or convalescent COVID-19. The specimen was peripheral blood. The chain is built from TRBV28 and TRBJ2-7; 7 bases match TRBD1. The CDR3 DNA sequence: TGTGCCAGCAGTGCGGAGAACAGGGGAGCCTTTCCCTACGAGCAGTACTTC. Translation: CASSAENRGAFPYEQYF.